The 28 T cell receptor beta chains reported below all come from one sample, sequenced in a study of persistence of HIV-infected CD4 T cells. Nonspecific anti-CD3/anti-CD28 bead stimulation represents the broad CD4+ T cell repertoire. Responding CD4+ T cells were sorted by upregulation of both CD40 ligand and CD69. This was the immunoSEQ version 4 assay in survey mode. Here immunoSEQ multiplex PCR was the method, and the copy in TCRdb shows in-frame clones only, minus some. This sample has about 43,000 clones, with 80% to 90% found just once. Their recognized antigens are unknown. The material sequenced was CD4+ T cells sorted from PBMCs after roughly 18-hour stimulation, taken from a patient who received antiretroviral therapy. These receptors were collected from an adult man with HIV who was CMV-seropositive.

The rearrangement uses TRBV18 and TRBJ2-7, with a possible D match to TRBD2 (5 bases). The length of the CDR3 is 15 residues. V lost 0 bases and J 1 base, leaving 10 bases between the germline ends. Per the germline V gene, CDR1 is KGHSH and CDR2 is LQKENI. The CDR3 sequence: CASSPPAGESYEQYF. The DNA of the CDR3 is TGTGCCAGCTCACCACCGGCTGGGGAGTCCTACGAGCAGTACTTC.

V usage is TRBV2 and J usage is TRBJ2-2; 15 bases are shared with TRBD2. CDR3 length: 18 residues. Germline V gene data show CDR1 as SNHLY and CDR2 as FYNNEI. V shed 6 bases, J shed 5 bases, and the junction held 10 bases outside the gene matches. CDR3 sequence: CASSAGLAGGPWTGELFF. In DNA form, the CDR3 reads TGTGCCAGCAGCGCTGGACTAGCGGGGGGGCCCTGGACCGGGGAGCTGTTTTTT.

V is TRBV5-6 and J is TRBJ2-3; D unresolved. Trimming stripped 4 bases from V and 2 bases from J, with 5 bases between. There are 12 residues in the CDR3. Per germline, CDR1 SGHDT and CDR2 YYEEEE. CDR3 amino acids: CASSRNTDTQYF. The CDR3 DNA sequence: TGTGCCAGCAGCCGAAACACAGATACGCAGTATTTT.

The chain is built from TRBV6-4 and TRBJ2-3; D might be TRBD1 (6 bases). The V end was cut by 4 bases, the J end by 2 bases, with 10 bases between. Germline V gene sequence: CDR1 MRHNA, CDR2 SNTAGT. The CDR3 consists of 14 residues. The CDR3 is CASSVGGVTDTQYF. The CDR3 bases are TGTGCCAGCAGTGTAGGGGGAGTCACAGATACGCAGTATTTT.

This sequence joins TRBV15 and TRBJ1-1; 9 bases match TRBD1. Losses at the gene ends were 2 bases for V and 2 bases for J; bases not matched to a gene: 3. This CDR3 has 15 residues. The germline V gene encodes CDR1 LNHNV and CDR2 YYDKDF (reference sequence). The chain's CDR3 is CATSRLGQGNTEAFF. CDR3 nucleotides: TGTGCCACCAGCAGACTGGGACAGGGAAACACTGAAGCTTTCTTT.

This clone appeared a single time. J is TRBJ1-2 and V is TRBV7-8, with 7 bases identical to TRBD1. The CDR3 spans 15 residues. Germline CDR1 reads SGHVS; CDR2 reads FQNEAQ. Germline trimming cut 1 base from V and 3 bases from J; bases unmatched to any gene: 5. DNA for the CDR3: TGTGCCAGCAGCTTAGTCGTCAGGGGGGACTATGGCTACACCTTC. Translation: CASSLVVRGDYGYTF.

The chain uses TRBV5-1 and TRBJ2-1; D is possibly TRBD2 (7 bases). Germline V gene lookup returns CDR1 SGHRS and CDR2 YFSETQ. This CDR3 has 12 residues. With 0 bases removed from V and 15 bases from J, the gap between germline ends came to 13 bases. The CDR3 coding sequence is TGCGCCAGCAGCTTGGATCCCGGGGGGCCGTTCTTC. Protein sequence: CASSLDPGGPFF.

This chain connects TRBV7-8 to TRBJ1-2; 7 bases align to TRBD1. Losses at the gene ends were 5 bases for V and 4 bases for J; bases not matched to a gene: 16. The CDR3 is 17 amino acids. CDR1 is SGHVS and CDR2 is FQNEAQ in the germline V gene. The CDR3 reads CASSLRDSSFSGYGYTF. CDR3 nucleotides: TGTGCCAGCAGCCTACGGGACAGTTCCTTCTCCGGCTATGGCTACACCTTC.

The chain carries TRBV5-1 and TRBJ2-7; no reliable D call. The germline gives CDR1 SGHRS, CDR2 YFSETQ. This CDR3 contains 13 residues. V dropped 0 bases and J dropped 1 base, with 5 bases sitting between them. The CDR3 region has the DNA TGCGCCAGCAGCTTGGCTTCTTCCTACGAGCAGTACTTC. Translated: CASSLASSYEQYF.

The chain uses TRBV25-1 and TRBJ2-3; D is unresolved. Germline CDR1 reads MGHDK; CDR2 reads SYGVNS. V lost 5 bases, J lost 0 bases, and 18 bases lay in between. This CDR3 contains 17 residues. CDR3 bases: TGTGCCAGCAGTTCTCCTATGGGAATCGGGAGCACAGATACGCAGTATTTT. It codes for CASSSPMGIGSTDTQYF.

The chain links TRBV5-4 to TRBJ2-3, with 10 bases identical to TRBD2. This CDR3 has 15 residues. From germline, CDR1 is SGHNT and CDR2 YYREEE (reference sequence). The trim removed 4 bases at V and 6 bases at J, leaving 8 bases unmatched. The CDR3 sequence is CASSTQRGGRDTQYF. CDR3 DNA: TGTGCCAGCAGCACCCAGCGGGGGGGCCGGGATACGCAGTATTTT.

This clone was seen once. The rearrangement links TRBV6-5 to TRBJ1-3; D remains unclear. This CDR3 is built from 14 residues. V lost 0 bases and J lost 3, with 6 bases in between. Germline CDR1 reads MNHEY; CDR2 reads SVGAGI. The CDR3 sequence: CASSYSKGGNTIYF. The CDR3 bases are TGTGCCAGCAGTTACTCGAAAGGTGGAAACACCATATATTTT.

The CDR3 spells CASRETGAHNTIYF. The CDR3 DNA reads as TGTGCCAGCAGGGAGACAGGTGCTCACAACACCATATATTTT. The rearrangement uses TRBV3-1 (or the pseudogene TRBV3-2) and TRBJ1-3; weak D call: TRBD1 (6 bases). Looked up from germline, CDR1 is LGHDT and CDR2 is YNNKEL (reference sequence). The CDR3 totals 14 residues. Between the trimmed V and J ends, which lost 6 bases and 7 bases, there was a span of 16 bases.

In DNA, the CDR3 is TGTGCCAGCAGCCTCGGAGCTCCCATTTGCAAAGAAAACATTCAGTACTTC. Translated, it gives CASSLGAPICKENIQYF. The chain uses TRBV3-1 (or the pseudogene TRBV3-2) and TRBJ2-4; the D is unclear. CDR3 length equals 17 residues. Germline V lookup: CDR1 LGHDT, CDR2 YNNKEL (reference sequence). Deletions cut 4 bases from V and 5 bases from J, with 21 bases between.

This clone has just one count. The chain recombines TRBV28 with TRBJ1-1; D not certain. The germline gives CDR1 MDHEN, CDR2 SYDVKM. The CDR3 totals 13 residues. V lost 1 base to trimming and J lost 3 bases, with 6 bases between them. The CDR3 spells CASSLYLDTEAFF. In DNA form, the CDR3 reads TGTGCCAGCAGTTTATACCTCGACACTGAAGCTTTCTTT.

CDR3 protein: CASSVGGTPTDTQYF. CDR3 coding DNA: TGTGCCAGCAGCGTAGGCGGGACTCCTACAGATACGCAGTATTTT. The chain links TRBV9 to TRBJ2-3; D perhaps matches TRBD2 (6 bases). This CDR3 is built from 15 residues. Trimming took 0 bases from V and 3 from J, leaving 11 bases between them. Germline V CDR1 and CDR2: SGDLS, YYNGEE.

The V and J genes are TRBV7-3 and TRBJ2-1, with TRBD2 matching over 8 bases. The CDR3 runs 14 residues. The germline V gene encodes CDR1 SGHTA and CDR2 FQGTGA. Germline trimming cut 1 base from V and 4 bases from J; bases unmatched to any gene: 0. The DNA of the CDR3 is TGTGCCAGCAGCTTAAGCGGGGGGTACAATGAGCAGTTCTTC. Its translation is CASSLSGGYNEQFF.

V usage is TRBV15 and J usage is TRBJ1-2; D is unclear. Germline CDR1 LNHNV, CDR2 YYDKDF (reference sequence). The CDR3 is 16 residues long. With 2 bases removed from V and 4 bases from J, the gap between germline ends came to 17 bases. The DNA of the CDR3 is TGTGCCACCAGCAGAAAAAGGACGTCGGGTCTCTATGGCTACACCTTC. It specifies CATSRKRTSGLYGYTF.

This clone was seen just once. This chain links TRBV9 with TRBJ1-4, with 8 bases that match TRBD1. The CDR3 contains 15 residues. Trimming took 0 bases from V and 7 from J; bases not matched to a gene: 5. Germline V gene lookup returns CDR1 SGDLS and CDR2 YYNGEE. Here the CDR3 reads CASSVGGQGSEKLFF. Here the CDR3 DNA reads TGTGCCAGCAGCGTAGGAGGACAGGGCAGTGAAAAACTGTTTTTT.

The chain combines TRBV28 with TRBJ1-2; perhaps TRBD1 as D (5 bases). V lost 3 bases and J lost 5, with 19 bases in between. The CDR3 consists of 16 residues. Germline V CDR1 and CDR2: MDHEN, SYDVKM. For the CDR3, the DNA is TGTGCCAGCAGTTTGGGTAGTTTGGGGGAAGGGTATGGCTACACCTTC. Protein sequence: CASSLGSLGEGYGYTF.

The V and J genes are TRBV9 and TRBJ1-6; 8 bases align to TRBD1. CDR3 length equals 13 residues. V was clipped by 5 bases and J by 10 bases; unmatched bases: 5. Germline CDR1 and CDR2: SGDLS and YYNGEE. The CDR3 DNA is TGTGCCAGCAGTGGACAGGGCTACTCACCCCTCCACTTT. This translates into CASSGQGYSPLHF.

The CDR3 sequence is CASSADRSLGMTNEKLFF. In DNA, the CDR3 is TGTGCCAGCAGTGCAGACAGGTCCTTGGGGATGACTAATGAAAAACTGTTTTTT. The J gene is TRBJ1-4, the V gene TRBV27, with a weak D call TRBD1 (6 bases). From germline, CDR1 is MNHEY and CDR2 SMNVEV (reference sequence). The CDR3 sequence is 18 residues long. Trimming stripped 5 bases from V and 2 bases from J, with 21 bases between.

This clone was observed a single time. The chain combines TRBV7-8 with TRBJ2-2; D may match TRBD1 or TRBD2 (5 bases each). The CDR3 loop spans 15 amino acids. Germline V gives CDR1 SGHVS, CDR2 FQNEAQ. V gave up 5 bases and J gave up 5 bases, with 15 bases separating them. Written as DNA, the CDR3 is TGTGCCAGCAGCCCCCCGGGACGTCTGACCGGGGAGCTGTTTTTT. It encodes CASSPPGRLTGELFF.

Remarks on this clone: Other DNA sequences in the sample encode the same CDR3. The chain has TRBV18 and TRBJ2-1; a possible D gene is TRBD2 (5 bases). This CDR3 has 15 amino acids. The V and J ends lost 2 bases and 4 bases respectively, with 12 bases between them. Germline V gene sequence: CDR1 KGHSH, CDR2 LQKENI. For the CDR3, the DNA is TGTGCCAGCTCACCAGGCAGCGGCGCTTACAATGAGCAGTTCTTC. Residues: CASSPGSGAYNEQFF.

This rearrangement joins TRBV19 to TRBJ2-3; D gene uncertain. Per the germline V gene, CDR1 is LNHDA and CDR2 is SQIVND (reference sequence). This CDR3 is 15 amino acids long. Trimming left V 1 base short and J 2 bases short, with 10 bases between. The DNA of the CDR3 is TGTGCCAGTAGTATAGGGGCAGCCTACACAGATACGCAGTATTTT. Translating it yields CASSIGAAYTDTQYF.

This clone was observed a single time. This chain connects TRBV28 to TRBJ2-1; TRBD2 aligns across 11 bases. Trimming cost V 5 bases and J 8 bases; bases outside gene matches: 5. CDR3 length: 14 residues. Germline V gives CDR1 MDHEN, CDR2 SYDVKM. This CDR3 reads CASSIAGGRDEQFF. Here the CDR3 DNA reads TGTGCCAGCAGTATAGCGGGGGGGCGGGATGAGCAGTTCTTC.

This clone was counted a few times. The gene calls are TRBV29-1 and TRBJ2-1; D might be TRBD2 (6 bases). The CDR3 extends over 15 amino acids. Germline V CDR1 and CDR2: SQVTM, ANQGSEA. V was cut by 6 bases and J by 12 bases, with 27 bases left in between. DNA for the CDR3: TGCAGCGTCCTAGCGACCGGGCCTAAGTATTATGGGCAGTTCTTC. Amino acid sequence: CSVLATGPKYYGQFF.

The chain joins TRBV15 to TRBJ1-4; D might be TRBD1 (6 bases). The V end was cut by 3 bases, the J end by 0 bases, with 8 bases between. The CDR3 is 15 residues long. CDR1 is LNHNV, CDR2 YYDKDF, per germline (reference sequence). The CDR3 sequence: CATSSDRPTNEKLFF. The CDR3 DNA reads TGTGCCACCAGCAGCGACAGGCCAACTAATGAAAAACTGTTTTTT.